Ten or more counts support the clone carrying this T cell receptor beta chain. Its antigen is unidentified. This record belongs to a study of CD8+CD57+ T cells in acquired aplastic anemia. Study-wide context: Sorted CD4+ and CD8+ cells yielded DNA averaging around 3 ug.

Study-wide findings and caveats: The number of CD8+ CDR3 sequences shared by patients and controls was around 30.

Whoever was chosen for sequencing had shown CD8+CD57+ cell expansion by flow cytometry. Researchers used genomic DNA as the template to profile TCR beta VDJ and CDR3. One entry per CDR3 protein results from TCRdb running MiXCR on the reads. The table records approximately 470,000 distinct CDR3 sequences, 25% to 40% of them present only once. The CDR3 is 12 residues long. The germline V and J ends were trimmed by 5 bases and 5 bases, with 4 bases remaining between them. The germline V gene has CDR1 SNHLY and CDR2 FYNNEI. The sequencing input was sorted CD4+, CD8+, or CD8+CD57+ T cells (not recorded which) from PBMCs. This sequence was found in a human donor with aplastic anemia. The chain is built from TRBV2 and TRBJ1-6; D remains ambiguous. CDR3 coding DNA: TGTGCCAGCAGTACGCATAATTCACCCCTCCACTTT. This gives the protein CASSTHNSPLHF.